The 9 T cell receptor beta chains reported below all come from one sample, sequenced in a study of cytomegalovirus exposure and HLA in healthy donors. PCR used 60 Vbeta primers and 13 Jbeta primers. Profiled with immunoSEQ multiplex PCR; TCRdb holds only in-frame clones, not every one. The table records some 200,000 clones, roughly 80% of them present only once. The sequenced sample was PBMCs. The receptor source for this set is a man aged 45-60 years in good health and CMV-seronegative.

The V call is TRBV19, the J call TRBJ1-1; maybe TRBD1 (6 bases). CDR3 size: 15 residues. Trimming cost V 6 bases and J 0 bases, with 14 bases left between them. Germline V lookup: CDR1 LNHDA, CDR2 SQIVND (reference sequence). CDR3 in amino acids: CASSGLQGMNTEAFF. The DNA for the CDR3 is TGTGCCAGTAGCGGGCTACAGGGTATGAACACTGAAGCTTTCTTT.

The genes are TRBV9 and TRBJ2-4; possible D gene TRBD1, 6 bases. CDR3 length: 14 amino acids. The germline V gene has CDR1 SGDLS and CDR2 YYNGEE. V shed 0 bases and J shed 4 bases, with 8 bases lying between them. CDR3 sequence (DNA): TGTGCCAGCAGCGTAGACGGACAGAAAAACATTCAGTACTTC. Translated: CASSVDGQKNIQYF.

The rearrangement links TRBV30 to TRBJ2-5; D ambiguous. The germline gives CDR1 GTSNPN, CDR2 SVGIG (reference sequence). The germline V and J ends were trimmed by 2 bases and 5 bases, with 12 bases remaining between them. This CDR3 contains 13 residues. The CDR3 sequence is CAWSPLRRETQYF. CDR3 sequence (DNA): TGTGCCTGGAGTCCTCTACGTCGGGAGACCCAGTACTTC.

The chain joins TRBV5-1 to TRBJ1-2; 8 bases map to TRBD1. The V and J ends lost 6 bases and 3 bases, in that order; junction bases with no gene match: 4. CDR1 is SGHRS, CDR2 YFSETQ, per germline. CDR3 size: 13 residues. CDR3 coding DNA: TGCGCCAGCACCCCGACAGGGGACTATGGCTACACCTTC. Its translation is CASTPTGDYGYTF.

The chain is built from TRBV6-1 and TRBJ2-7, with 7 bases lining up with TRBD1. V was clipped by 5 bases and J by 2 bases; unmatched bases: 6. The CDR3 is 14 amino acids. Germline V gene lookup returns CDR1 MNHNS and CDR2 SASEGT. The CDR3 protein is CASSSRDRTYEQYF. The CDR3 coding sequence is TGTGCCAGCAGTAGCCGGGACAGAACCTACGAGCAGTACTTC.

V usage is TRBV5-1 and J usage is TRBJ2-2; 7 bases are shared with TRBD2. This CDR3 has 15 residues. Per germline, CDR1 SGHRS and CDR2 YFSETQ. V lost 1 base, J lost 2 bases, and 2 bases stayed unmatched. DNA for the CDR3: TGCGCCAGCAGCTTGAGCGGGGTAAACACCGGGGAGCTGTTTTTT. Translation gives CASSLSGVNTGELFF.

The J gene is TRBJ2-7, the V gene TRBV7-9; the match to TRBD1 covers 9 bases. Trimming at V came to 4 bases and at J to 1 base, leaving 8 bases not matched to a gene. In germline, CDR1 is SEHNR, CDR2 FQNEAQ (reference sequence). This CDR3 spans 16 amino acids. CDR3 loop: CASSSRTGTGSYEQYF. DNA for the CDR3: TGTGCCAGCAGCTCTCGCACCGGGACAGGGTCCTACGAGCAGTACTTC.

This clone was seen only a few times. The chain's CDR3 is CASSPGQGTDTQYF. The DNA of the CDR3 is TGTGCCAGCAGCCCGGGACAGGGCACAGATACGCAGTATTTT. The chain employs TRBV5-8 and TRBJ2-3; 8 bases line up with TRBD1. V shed 4 bases, J shed 1 base, and the junction held 2 bases outside the gene matches. Germline V gene sequence: CDR1 SGHTS, CDR2 YDEGEE. The CDR3 extends over 14 amino acids.

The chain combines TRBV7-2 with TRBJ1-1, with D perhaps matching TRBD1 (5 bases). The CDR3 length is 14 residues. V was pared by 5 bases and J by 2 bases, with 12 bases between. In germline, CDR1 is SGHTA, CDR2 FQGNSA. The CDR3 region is CASSTGPVNTEAFF. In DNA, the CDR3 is TGTGCCAGCAGCACAGGTCCGGTAAACACTGAAGCTTTCTTT.